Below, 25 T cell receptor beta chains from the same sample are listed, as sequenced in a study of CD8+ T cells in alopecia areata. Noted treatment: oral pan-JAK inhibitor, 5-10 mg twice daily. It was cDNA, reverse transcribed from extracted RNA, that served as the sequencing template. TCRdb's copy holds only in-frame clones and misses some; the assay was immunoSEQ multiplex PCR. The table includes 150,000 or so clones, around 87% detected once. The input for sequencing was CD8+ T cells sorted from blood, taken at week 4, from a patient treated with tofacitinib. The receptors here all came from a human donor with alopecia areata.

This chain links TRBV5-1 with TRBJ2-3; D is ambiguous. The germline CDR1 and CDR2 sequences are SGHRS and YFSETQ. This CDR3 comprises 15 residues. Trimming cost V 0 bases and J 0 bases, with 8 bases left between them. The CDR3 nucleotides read TGCGCCAGCAGCTTGGTACAGAGAAGCACAGATACGCAGTATTTT. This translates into CASSLVQRSTDTQYF.

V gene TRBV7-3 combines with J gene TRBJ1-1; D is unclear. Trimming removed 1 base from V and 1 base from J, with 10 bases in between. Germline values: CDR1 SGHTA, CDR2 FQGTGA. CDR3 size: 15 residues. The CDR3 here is CASSLNHGPNTEAFF. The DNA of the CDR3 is TGTGCCAGCAGCTTAAATCACGGACCGAACACTGAAGCTTTCTTT.

The CDR3 loop is CASSGDEQYF. Written as DNA, the CDR3 is TGTGCCAGCAGTGGGGACGAGCAGTACTTC. V gene TRBV25-1 combines with J gene TRBJ2-5; D unclear. The J call may be wrong; the DNA end is better matched by TRBJ2-7. CDR1 is MGHDK and CDR2 is SYGVNS in the germline V gene. The CDR3 covers 10 residues.

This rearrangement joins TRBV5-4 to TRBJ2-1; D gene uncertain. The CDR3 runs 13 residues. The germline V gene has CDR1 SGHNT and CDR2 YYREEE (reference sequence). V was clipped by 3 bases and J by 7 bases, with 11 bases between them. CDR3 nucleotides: TGTGCCAGCAGCTCCCCTCCTGGGAATGAGCAGTTCTTC. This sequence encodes CASSSPPGNEQFF.

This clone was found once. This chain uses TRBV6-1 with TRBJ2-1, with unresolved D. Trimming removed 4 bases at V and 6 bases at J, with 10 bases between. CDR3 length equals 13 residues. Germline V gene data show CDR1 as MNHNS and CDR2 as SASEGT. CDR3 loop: CASSAAAPNEQFF. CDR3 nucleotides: TGTGCCAGCAGTGCTGCGGCTCCCAATGAGCAGTTCTTC.

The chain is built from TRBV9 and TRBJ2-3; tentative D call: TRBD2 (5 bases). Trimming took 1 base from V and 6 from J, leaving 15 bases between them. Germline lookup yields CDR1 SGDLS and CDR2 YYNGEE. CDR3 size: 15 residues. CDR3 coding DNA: TGTGCCAGCAGCGTATTAGGTCTAGCCTCGGATACGCAGTATTTT. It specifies CASSVLGLASDTQYF.

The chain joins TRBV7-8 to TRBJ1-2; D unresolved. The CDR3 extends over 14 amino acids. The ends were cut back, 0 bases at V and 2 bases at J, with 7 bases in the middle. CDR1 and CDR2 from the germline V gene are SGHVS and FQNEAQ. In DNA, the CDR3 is TGTGCCAGCAGCTTAGCGGCGACGAACTATGGCTACACCTTC. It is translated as CASSLAATNYGYTF.

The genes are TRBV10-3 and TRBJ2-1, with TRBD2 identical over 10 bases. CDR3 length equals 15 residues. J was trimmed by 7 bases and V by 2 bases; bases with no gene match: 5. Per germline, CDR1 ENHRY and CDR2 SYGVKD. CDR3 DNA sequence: TGTGCCATCAGTGAGCTAGCGGGGGTTAAGAATGAGCAGTTCTTC. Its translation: CAISELAGVKNEQFF.

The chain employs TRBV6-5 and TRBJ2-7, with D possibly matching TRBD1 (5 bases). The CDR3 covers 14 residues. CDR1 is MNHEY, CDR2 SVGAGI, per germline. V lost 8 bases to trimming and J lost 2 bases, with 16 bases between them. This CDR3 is CASGAPTDTYEQYF. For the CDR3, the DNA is TGTGCCAGCGGGGCCCCGACAGACACCTACGAGCAGTACTTC.

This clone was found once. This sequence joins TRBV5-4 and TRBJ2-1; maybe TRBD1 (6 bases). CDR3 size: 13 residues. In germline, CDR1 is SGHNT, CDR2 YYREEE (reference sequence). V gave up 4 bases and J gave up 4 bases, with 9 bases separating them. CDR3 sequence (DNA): TGTGCCAGCAGCGTGGACAGTTACAATGAGCAGTTCTTC. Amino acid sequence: CASSVDSYNEQFF.

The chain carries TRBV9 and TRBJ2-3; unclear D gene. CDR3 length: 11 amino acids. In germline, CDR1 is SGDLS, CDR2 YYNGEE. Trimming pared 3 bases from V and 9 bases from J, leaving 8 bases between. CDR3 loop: CASSGKGTQYF. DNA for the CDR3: TGTGCCAGCAGCGGAAAGGGAACGCAGTATTTT. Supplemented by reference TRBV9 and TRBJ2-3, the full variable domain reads DSGVTQTPKHLITATGQRVTLRCSPRSGDLSVYWYQQSLDQGLQFLIQYYNGEERAKGNILERFSAQQFPDLHSELNLSSLELGDSALYFCASSGKGTQYFGPGTRLTVL.

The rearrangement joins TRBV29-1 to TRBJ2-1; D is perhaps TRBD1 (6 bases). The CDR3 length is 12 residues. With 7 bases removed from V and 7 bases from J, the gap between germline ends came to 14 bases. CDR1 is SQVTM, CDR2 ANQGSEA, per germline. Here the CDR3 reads CSAGEQGNEQFF. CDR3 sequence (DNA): TGCAGCGCTGGGGAACAGGGAAATGAGCAGTTCTTC.

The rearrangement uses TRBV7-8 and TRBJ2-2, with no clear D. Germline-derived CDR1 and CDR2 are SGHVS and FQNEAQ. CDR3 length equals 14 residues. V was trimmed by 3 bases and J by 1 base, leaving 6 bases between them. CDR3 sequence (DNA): TGTGCCAGCAGCTTTGTTTTGAACACCGGGGAGCTGTTTTTT. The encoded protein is CASSFVLNTGELFF.

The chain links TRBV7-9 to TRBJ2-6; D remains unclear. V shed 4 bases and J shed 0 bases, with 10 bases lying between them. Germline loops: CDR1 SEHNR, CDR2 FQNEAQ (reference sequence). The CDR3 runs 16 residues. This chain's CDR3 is CASSSFQDSGANVLTF. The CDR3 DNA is TGTGCCAGCAGCTCCTTTCAGGACTCTGGGGCCAACGTCCTGACTTTC.

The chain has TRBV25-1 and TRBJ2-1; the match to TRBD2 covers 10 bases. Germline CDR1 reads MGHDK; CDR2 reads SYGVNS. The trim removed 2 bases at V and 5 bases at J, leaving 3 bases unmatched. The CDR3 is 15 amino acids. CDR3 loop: CASSELAGADNEQFF. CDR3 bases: TGTGCCAGCAGTGAACTAGCGGGGGCAGACAATGAGCAGTTCTTC.

CDR3 residues: CAWSGGSTTGELFF. Here the CDR3 DNA reads TGTGCCTGGAGTGGGGGGTCTACCACCGGGGAGCTGTTTTTT. This chain links TRBV30 with TRBJ2-2, with D tentatively TRBD1 or TRBD2 (5 bases each). The CDR3 length is 14 residues. Trimming removed 1 base from V and 4 bases from J, with 10 bases in between. In germline, CDR1 is GTSNPN, CDR2 SVGIG (reference sequence).

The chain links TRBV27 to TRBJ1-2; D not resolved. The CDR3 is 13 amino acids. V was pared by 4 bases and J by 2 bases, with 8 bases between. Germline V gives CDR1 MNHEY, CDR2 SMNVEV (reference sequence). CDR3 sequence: CASSSGGNYGYTF. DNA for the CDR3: TGTGCCAGCAGTTCAGGAGGGAACTATGGCTACACCTTC.

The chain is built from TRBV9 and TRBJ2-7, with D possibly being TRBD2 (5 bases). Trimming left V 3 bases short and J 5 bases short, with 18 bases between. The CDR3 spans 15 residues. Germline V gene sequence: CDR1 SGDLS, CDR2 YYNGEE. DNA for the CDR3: TGTGCCAGCAGCGCCGGACTGTCCCATCTAGACGAGCAGTACTTC. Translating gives CASSAGLSHLDEQYF.

In DNA form, the CDR3 reads TGTGCCAGCAGCTCCAACTTTGGACTAGCGGGAGATACGCAGTATTTT. It encodes CASSSNFGLAGDTQYF. This sequence joins TRBV13 and TRBJ2-3; TRBD2 matches at 11 bases. Germline CDR1 reads PRHDT; CDR2 reads FYEKMQ (reference sequence). V trimming: 4 bases; J trimming: 5 bases; junction bases outside the gene matches: 8. The CDR3 is made up of 16 amino acids.

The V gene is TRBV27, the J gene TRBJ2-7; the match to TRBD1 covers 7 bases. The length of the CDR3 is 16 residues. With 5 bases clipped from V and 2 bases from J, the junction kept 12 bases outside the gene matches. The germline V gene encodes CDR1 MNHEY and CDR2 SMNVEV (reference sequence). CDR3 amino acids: CASSHPLDRRPYEQYF. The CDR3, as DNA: TGTGCCAGCAGTCACCCCCTGGACAGGCGCCCCTACGAGCAGTACTTC.

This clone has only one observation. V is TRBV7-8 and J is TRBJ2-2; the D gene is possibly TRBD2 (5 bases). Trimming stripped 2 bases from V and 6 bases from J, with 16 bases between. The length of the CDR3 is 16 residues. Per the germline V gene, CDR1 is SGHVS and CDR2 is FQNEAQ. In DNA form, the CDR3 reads TGTGCCAGCAGCTTATTGCTTCGGGAAGTGGCCGGGGAGCTGTTTTTT. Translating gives CASSLLLREVAGELFF. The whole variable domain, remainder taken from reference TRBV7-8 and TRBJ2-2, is GAGVSQSPRYKVAKRGQDVALRCDPISGHVSLFWYQQALGQGPEFLTYFQNEAQLDKSGLPSDRFFAERPEGSVSTLKIQRTQQEDSAVYLCASSLLLREVAGELFFGEGSRLTVL.

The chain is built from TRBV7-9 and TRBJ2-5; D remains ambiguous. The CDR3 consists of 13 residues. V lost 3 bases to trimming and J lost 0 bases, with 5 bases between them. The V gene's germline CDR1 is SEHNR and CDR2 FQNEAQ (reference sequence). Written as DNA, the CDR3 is TGTGCCAGCAGCTTCTACAACCAAGAGACCCAGTACTTC. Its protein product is CASSFYNQETQYF.

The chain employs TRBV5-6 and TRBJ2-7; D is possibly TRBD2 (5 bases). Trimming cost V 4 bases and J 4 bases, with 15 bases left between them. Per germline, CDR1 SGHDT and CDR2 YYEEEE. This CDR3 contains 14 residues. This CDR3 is CASSSFFREYEQYF. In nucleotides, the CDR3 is TGTGCCAGCAGCAGCTTCTTCCGGGAATACGAGCAGTACTTC. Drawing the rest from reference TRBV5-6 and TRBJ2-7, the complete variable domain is DAGVTQSPTHLIKTRGQQVTLRCSPKSGHDTVSWYQQALGQGPQFIFQYYEEEERQRGNFPDRFSGHQFPNYSSELNVNALLLGDSALYLCASSSFFREYEQYFGPGTRLTVT.

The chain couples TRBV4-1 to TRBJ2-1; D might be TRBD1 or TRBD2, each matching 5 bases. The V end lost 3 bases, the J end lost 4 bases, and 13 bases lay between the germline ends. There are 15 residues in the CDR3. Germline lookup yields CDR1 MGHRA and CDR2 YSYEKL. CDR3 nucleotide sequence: TGCGCCAGCAGCCATCGTTGGGACCAATACAATGAGCAGTTCTTC. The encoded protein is CASSHRWDQYNEQFF.

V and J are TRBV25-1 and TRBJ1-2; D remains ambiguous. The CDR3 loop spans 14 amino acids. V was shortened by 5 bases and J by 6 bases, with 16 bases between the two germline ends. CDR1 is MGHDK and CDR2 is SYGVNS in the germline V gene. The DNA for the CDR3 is TGTGCCAGCAGTTCTTATGGCGTGGCAGATGGCTACACCTTC. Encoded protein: CASSSYGVADGYTF.